This T cell receptor beta chain comes out of a study of response to subunit inactivated influenza vaccine. Via MiXCR, TCRdb re-called the RT-PCR reads, giving one row per CDR3 protein. Found here are 650,000 or so distinct CDR3 sequences, around 13% of them singletons; the top ten hold around 7.6%. This clonotype occurred many times. Its antigen remains unknown. Findings of the study overall: Authors suggested that a seasonal influenza vaccination recruits few new T cells each time.

This CDR3 spans 15 amino acids. After removal of 1 base from V and 4 bases from J, the junction contained 5 bases not matched to a gene. CDR1 is LGHDT, CDR2 YNNKEL, per germline (reference sequence). This sequence was found in a man between 45 and 60 years old who received an inactivated influenza vaccine. J is TRBJ2-7 and V is TRBV3-1; 9 bases align to TRBD2. The input for sequencing was PBMCs from blood, taken roughly 15 days before vaccination. The chain's CDR3 is CASSQGSSGRYEQYF. CDR3 DNA sequence: TGTGCCAGCAGCCAAGGATCCAGCGGGAGGTACGAGCAGTACTTC.